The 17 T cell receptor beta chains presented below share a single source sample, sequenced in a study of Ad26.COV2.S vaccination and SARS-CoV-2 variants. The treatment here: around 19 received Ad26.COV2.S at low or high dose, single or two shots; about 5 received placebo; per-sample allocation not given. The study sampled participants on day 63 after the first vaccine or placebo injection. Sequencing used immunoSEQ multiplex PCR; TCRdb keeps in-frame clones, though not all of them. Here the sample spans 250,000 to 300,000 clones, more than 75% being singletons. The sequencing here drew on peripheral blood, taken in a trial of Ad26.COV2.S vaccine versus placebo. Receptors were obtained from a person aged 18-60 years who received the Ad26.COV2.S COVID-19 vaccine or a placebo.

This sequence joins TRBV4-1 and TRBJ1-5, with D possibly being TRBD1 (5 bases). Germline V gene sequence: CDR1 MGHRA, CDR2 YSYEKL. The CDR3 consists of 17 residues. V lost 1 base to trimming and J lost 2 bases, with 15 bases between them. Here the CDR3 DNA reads TGCGCCAGCAGCCAAGGCGGATTTGGGGCGGGCAATCAGCCCCAGCATTTT. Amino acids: CASSQGGFGAGNQPQHF.

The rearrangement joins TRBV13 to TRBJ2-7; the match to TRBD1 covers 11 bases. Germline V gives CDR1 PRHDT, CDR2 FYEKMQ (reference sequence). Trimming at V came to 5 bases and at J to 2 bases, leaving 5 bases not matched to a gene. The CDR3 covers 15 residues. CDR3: CASSPGTGGPYEQYF. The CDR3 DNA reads TGTGCCAGCAGCCCGGGGACAGGGGGTCCCTACGAGCAGTACTTC. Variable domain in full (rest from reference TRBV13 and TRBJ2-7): AAGVIQSPRHLIKEKRETATLKCYPIPRHDTVYWYQQGPGQDPQFLISFYEKMQSDKGSIPDRFSAQQFSDYHSELNMSSLELGDSALYFCASSPGTGGPYEQYFGPGTRLTVT.

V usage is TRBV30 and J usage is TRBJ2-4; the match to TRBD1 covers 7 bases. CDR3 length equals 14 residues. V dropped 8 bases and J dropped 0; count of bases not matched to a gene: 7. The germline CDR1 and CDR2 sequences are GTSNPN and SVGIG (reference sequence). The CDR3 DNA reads TGTGCCGGGCGACAGGGCCTAGCCAAAAACATTCAGTACTTC. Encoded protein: CAGRQGLAKNIQYF. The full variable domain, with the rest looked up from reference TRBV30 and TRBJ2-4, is SQTIHQWPATLVQPVGSPLSLECTVEGTSNPNLYWYRQAAGRGLQLLFYSVGIGQISSEVPQNLSASRPQDRQFILSSKKLLLSDSGFYLCAGRQGLAKNIQYFGAGTRLSVL.

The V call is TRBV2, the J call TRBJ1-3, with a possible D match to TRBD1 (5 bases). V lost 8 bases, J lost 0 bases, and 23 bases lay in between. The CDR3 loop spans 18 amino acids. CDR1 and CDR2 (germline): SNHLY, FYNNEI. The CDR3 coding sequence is TGTGCCAGCCTCCGACAGCTATCCTTCACCTTCTCTGGAAACACCATATATTTT. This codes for CASLRQLSFTFSGNTIYF.

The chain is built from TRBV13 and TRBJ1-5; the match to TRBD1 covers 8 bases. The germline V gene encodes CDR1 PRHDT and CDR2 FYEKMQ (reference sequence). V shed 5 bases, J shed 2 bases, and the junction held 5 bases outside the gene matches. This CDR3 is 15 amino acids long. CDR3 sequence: CASSRDRGGNQPQHF. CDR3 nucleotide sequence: TGTGCCAGCAGCCGCGACAGGGGCGGCAATCAGCCCCAGCATTTT.

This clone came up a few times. The CDR3 sequence: CASSGGPGYEQYF. CDR3 nucleotides: TGTGCCAGTTCTGGCGGGCCGGGGTACGAGCAGTACTTC. V is TRBV19 and J is TRBJ2-7; the D gene is possibly TRBD2 (5 bases). The CDR3 runs to 13 residues. Germline CDR1 is LNHDA and CDR2 is SQIVND (reference sequence). Trimming left V 8 bases short and J 4 bases short, with 15 bases between.

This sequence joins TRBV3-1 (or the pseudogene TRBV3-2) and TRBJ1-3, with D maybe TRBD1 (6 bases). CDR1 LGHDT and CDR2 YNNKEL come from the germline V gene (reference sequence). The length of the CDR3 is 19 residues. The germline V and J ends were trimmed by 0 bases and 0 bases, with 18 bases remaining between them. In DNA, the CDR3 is TGTGCCAGCAGCCAAGATCCGGGACCGTACAGGGCCTCTGGAAACACCATATATTTT. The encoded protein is CASSQDPGPYRASGNTIYF.

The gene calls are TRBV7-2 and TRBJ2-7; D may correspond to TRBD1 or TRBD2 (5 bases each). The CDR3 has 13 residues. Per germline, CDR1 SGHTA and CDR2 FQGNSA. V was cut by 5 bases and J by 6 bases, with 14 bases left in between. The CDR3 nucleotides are TGTGCCAGCAGCCCGGTGGGGGTCGGCGAGCAGTACTTC. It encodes CASSPVGVGEQYF.

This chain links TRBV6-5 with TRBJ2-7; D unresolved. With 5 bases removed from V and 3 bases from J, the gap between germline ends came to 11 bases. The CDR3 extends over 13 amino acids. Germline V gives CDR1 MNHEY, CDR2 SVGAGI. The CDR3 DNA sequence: TGTGCCAGCAGTCTTGGACCGGTCTACGAGCAGTACTTC. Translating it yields CASSLGPVYEQYF.

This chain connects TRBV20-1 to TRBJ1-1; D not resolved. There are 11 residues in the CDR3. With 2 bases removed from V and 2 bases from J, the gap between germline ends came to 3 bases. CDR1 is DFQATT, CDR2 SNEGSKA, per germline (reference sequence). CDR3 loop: CSARFNTEAFF. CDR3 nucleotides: TGCAGTGCTAGATTCAACACTGAAGCTTTCTTT.

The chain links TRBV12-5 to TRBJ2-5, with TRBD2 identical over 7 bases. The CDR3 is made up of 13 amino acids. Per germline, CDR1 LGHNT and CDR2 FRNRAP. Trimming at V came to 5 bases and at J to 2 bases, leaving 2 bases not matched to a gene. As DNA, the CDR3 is TGTGCTAGTGGTCCTAGCGGACAAGAGACCCAGTACTTC. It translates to CASGPSGQETQYF.

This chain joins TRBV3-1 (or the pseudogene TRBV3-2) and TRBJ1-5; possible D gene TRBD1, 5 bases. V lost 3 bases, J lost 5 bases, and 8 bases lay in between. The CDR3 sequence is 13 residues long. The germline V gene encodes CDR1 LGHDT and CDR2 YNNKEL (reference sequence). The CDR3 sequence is CASSQQGHQPQHF. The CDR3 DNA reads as TGTGCCAGCAGCCAGCAGGGACATCAGCCCCAGCATTTT.

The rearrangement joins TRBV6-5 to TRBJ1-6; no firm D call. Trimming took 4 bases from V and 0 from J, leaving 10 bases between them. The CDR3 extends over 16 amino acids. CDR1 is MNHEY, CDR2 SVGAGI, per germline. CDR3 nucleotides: TGTGCCAGCAGTTCACGGGGTATCTCCTATAATTCACCCCTCCACTTT. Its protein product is CASSSRGISYNSPLHF.

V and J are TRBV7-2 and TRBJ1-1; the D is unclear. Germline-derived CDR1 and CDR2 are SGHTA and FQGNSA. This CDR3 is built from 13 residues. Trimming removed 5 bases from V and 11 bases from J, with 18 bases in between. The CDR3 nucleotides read TGTGCCAGCAGCACCGGGGTTGGCGGACGCGCTTTCTTT. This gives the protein CASSTGVGGRAFF.

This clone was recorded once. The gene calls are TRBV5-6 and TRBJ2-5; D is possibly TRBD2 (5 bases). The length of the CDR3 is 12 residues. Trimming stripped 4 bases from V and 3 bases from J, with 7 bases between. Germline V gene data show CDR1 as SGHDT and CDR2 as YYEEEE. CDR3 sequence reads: CASSEGEETQYF. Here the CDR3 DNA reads TGTGCCAGCAGCGAGGGAGAAGAGACCCAGTACTTC. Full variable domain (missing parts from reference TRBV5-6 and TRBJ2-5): DAGVTQSPTHLIKTRGQQVTLRCSPKSGHDTVSWYQQALGQGPQFIFQYYEEEERQRGNFPDRFSGHQFPNYSSELNVNALLLGDSALYLCASSEGEETQYFGPGTRLLVL.

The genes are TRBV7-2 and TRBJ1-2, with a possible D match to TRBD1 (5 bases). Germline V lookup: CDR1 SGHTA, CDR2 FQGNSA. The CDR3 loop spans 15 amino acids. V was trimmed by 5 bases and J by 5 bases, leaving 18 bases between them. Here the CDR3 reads CASSTRDGRKYGYTF. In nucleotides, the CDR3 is TGTGCCAGCAGCACCCGGGACGGACGCAAATATGGCTACACCTTC.

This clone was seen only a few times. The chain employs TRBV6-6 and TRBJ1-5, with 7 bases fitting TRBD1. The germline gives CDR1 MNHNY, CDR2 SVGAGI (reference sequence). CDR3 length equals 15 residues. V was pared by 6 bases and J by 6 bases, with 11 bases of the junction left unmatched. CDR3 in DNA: TGTGCCAGCAGACCACAATACAGGGGCACTCAGCCCCAGCATTTT. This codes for CASRPQYRGTQPQHF.